The 20 T cell receptor beta chains listed next were all sequenced from one sample in a study of cytomegalovirus exposure and HLA in healthy donors. Both 60 Vbeta primers and 13 Jbeta primers went into the PCR. Profiling relied on immunoSEQ multiplex PCR, and the TCRdb table lists in-frame clones only, not all of them. The table includes over 65,000 clones, less than 80% detected once. The sequencing sample was made of PBMCs. The receptors here all came from a human donor in good health.

The gene calls are TRBV13 and TRBJ2-5, with a weak D call TRBD2 (5 bases). The J call is doubtful: the DNA matches TRBJ2-7 better. Looked up from germline, CDR1 is PRHDT and CDR2 is FYEKMQ (reference sequence). The CDR3 is made up of 14 amino acids. This chain's CDR3 is CASSPRTGTYEQYF. CDR3 nucleotide sequence: TGTGCCAGCAGCCCTCGGACGGGAACCTACGAGCAGTACTTC.

This clone has a handful of counts. V usage is TRBV6-1 and J usage is TRBJ2-2, with no clear D. The CDR3 runs 14 residues. Trimming took 9 bases from V and 3 from J, leaving 14 bases between them. CDR1 is MNHNS and CDR2 is SASEGT in the germline V gene. CDR3 sequence reads: CARNPHPDTGELFF. In DNA form, the CDR3 reads TGTGCCAGGAACCCTCATCCAGACACCGGGGAGCTGTTTTTT.

This clone was observed a handful of times. The V gene is TRBV9, the J gene TRBJ2-6; tentatively, D is TRBD2 (6 bases). In germline, CDR1 is SGDLS, CDR2 YYNGEE. The CDR3 sequence is 16 residues long. The V and J ends lost 6 bases and 4 bases respectively, with 17 bases between them. CDR3 coding DNA: TGTGCCAGCACCCGAGAGGAGGGTTCCGGGGCCAACGTCCTGACTTTC. Residues: CASTREEGSGANVLTF.

The chain is built from TRBV30 and TRBJ1-6, with 8 positions matching TRBD1. In germline, CDR1 is GTSNPN, CDR2 SVGIG (reference sequence). This CDR3 is 14 amino acids long. V shed 1 base, J shed 9 bases, and the junction held 5 bases outside the gene matches. The chain's CDR3 is CAWSEGQGGSPLHF. The CDR3 nucleotides read TGTGCCTGGAGTGAAGGACAGGGTGGTTCACCCCTCCACTTT.

The rearrangement links TRBV5-6 to TRBJ2-1; 8 nucleotides match TRBD1. CDR3 length: 16 amino acids. V shed 4 bases and J 8 bases; nucleotides not matched to a gene: 14. Germline V lookup: CDR1 SGHDT, CDR2 YYEEEE. The CDR3 nucleotides read TGTGCCAGCAGCCCGCTTGGAGGACAGGGCTTCTATGAGCAGTTCTTC. It is translated as CASSPLGGQGFYEQFF.

The chain joins TRBV6-5 to TRBJ2-7; perhaps TRBD1 as D (5 bases). Germline V gene data show CDR1 as MNHEY and CDR2 as SVGAGI. The CDR3 sequence is 15 residues long. V lost 7 bases to trimming and J lost 6 bases, with 22 bases between them. The CDR3 is CASNYVGPEDLEQYF. The CDR3 nucleotides are TGTGCCAGCAACTACGTGGGGCCCGAGGATCTCGAGCAGTACTTC.

The rearrangement joins TRBV9 to TRBJ2-2, with 10 bases lining up with TRBD1. CDR3 length equals 15 residues. Germline CDR1 reads SGDLS; CDR2 reads YYNGEE. V shed 4 bases and J 6 bases; nucleotides not matched to a gene: 6. CDR3 sequence: CASSMGQGRAGELFF. The CDR3 DNA follows: TGTGCCAGCAGCATGGGACAGGGGAGGGCCGGGGAGCTGTTTTTT. Full variable domain (rest looked up from reference TRBV9 and TRBJ2-2): DSGVTQTPKHLITATGQRVTLRCSPRSGDLSVYWYQQSLDQGLQFLIQYYNGEERAKGNILERFSAQQFPDLHSELNLSSLELGDSALYFCASSMGQGRAGELFFGEGSRLTVL.

J is TRBJ1-4 and V is TRBV4-3; D gene uncertain. V was clipped by 0 bases and J by 8 bases, with 10 bases between them. CDR3 size: 14 residues. Germline CDR1 LGHNA, CDR2 YSLEER. This CDR3 is CASSQDAVEEKLFF. CDR3 DNA: TGCGCCAGCAGCCAAGATGCGGTTGAGGAAAAACTGTTTTTT.

This clone was counted at least ten times. The gene calls are TRBV2 and TRBJ1-1; a weak D match, TRBD1 (6 bases). V shed 4 bases and J shed 0 bases, with 18 bases lying between them. Germline V gives CDR1 SNHLY, CDR2 FYNNEI. This CDR3 spans 17 amino acids. The CDR3 DNA reads TGTGCCAGCAGTGCCCGGGAGGGGGTAACTATGAACACTGAAGCTTTCTTT. Translated, it gives CASSAREGVTMNTEAFF.

This clone was found many times. The rearrangement links TRBV10-2 to TRBJ1-5, with D possibly TRBD1 on 6 matching bases. Germline values: CDR1 WSHSY, CDR2 SAAADI. Trimming shortened V by 6 bases and J by 4 bases, and 16 bases separated the two germline ends. The CDR3 consists of 15 residues. Written as DNA, the CDR3 is TGCGCCAGCAGCGATGGACAGCTTAAAAATCAGCCCCAGCATTTT. Its translation is CASSDGQLKNQPQHF.

The rearrangement links TRBV6-5 to TRBJ1-2, with TRBD1 identical over 7 bases. Germline values: CDR1 MNHEY, CDR2 SVGAGI. The V gene end was trimmed by 5 bases and the J gene end by 8 bases; junction bases not matched to a gene: 11. The length of the CDR3 is 14 residues. Written as DNA, the CDR3 is TGTGCCAGCAGTGCTATGACAGGGAGGCGCGGCTACACCTTC. Amino acids: CASSAMTGRRGYTF.

This sequence joins TRBV7-2 and TRBJ2-1, with 10 bases that match TRBD2. Losses at the gene ends were 1 base for V and 5 bases for J; bases not matched to a gene: 8. The CDR3 sequence is 17 residues long. Germline V gene lookup returns CDR1 SGHTA and CDR2 FQGNSA. CDR3 DNA: TGTGCCAGCAGCTTAGGCGGGGTAGCGGGGGGACACAATGAGCAGTTCTTC. Translation: CASSLGGVAGGHNEQFF.

V usage is TRBV9 and J usage is TRBJ1-2; 7 bases fit TRBD1. The CDR3 runs to 17 residues. Germline loops: CDR1 SGDLS, CDR2 YYNGEE. V shed 0 bases and J 0 bases; nucleotides not matched to a gene: 8. The CDR3 is CASSVGPQGEANYGYTF. The CDR3 nucleotides read TGTGCCAGCAGCGTAGGCCCTCAGGGGGAAGCTAACTATGGCTACACCTTC.

Details on this clone: The junction does not match germline at one end; this may be a read error. V is TRBV5-6 and J is TRBJ1-2; D unclear. CDR1 and CDR2 (germline): SGHDT, YYEEEE. The CDR3 sequence is 14 residues long. The CDR3 reads CASSPGGANYGYTF. Written as DNA, the CDR3 is TGTGCCAGCAGCCCCGGCGGCGCTAACTATGGCTACACTTTC. Filled out from reference TRBV5-6 and TRBJ1-2, the complete variable domain reads DAGVTQSPTHLIKTRGQQVTLRCSPKSGHDTVSWYQQALGQGPQFIFQYYEEEERQRGNFPDRFSGHQFPNYSSELNVNALLLGDSALYLCASSPGGANYGYTFGSGTRLTVV.

The chain employs TRBV2 and TRBJ1-2, with a weak D call TRBD1 (5 bases). Germline CDR1 and CDR2: SNHLY and FYNNEI. The CDR3 is 13 amino acids. V lost 8 bases and J 8 bases, leaving 18 bases between the germline ends. The CDR3 bases are TGTGCCAGCGGCTGGGCGGGGGGGGACGGCTACACCTTC. This encodes CASGWAGGDGYTF.

The chain is built from TRBV15 and TRBJ2-7, with unresolved D. The length of the CDR3 is 14 residues. In germline, CDR1 is LNHNV, CDR2 YYDKDF (reference sequence). V was clipped by 3 bases and J by 3 bases, with 12 bases between them. The CDR3: CATSSGERSYEQYF. The CDR3 DNA is TGTGCCACCAGCAGCGGTGAACGGAGCTACGAGCAGTACTTC.

The rearrangement joins TRBV19 to TRBJ1-1; a possible D gene is TRBD1 (6 bases). Germline lookup yields CDR1 LNHDA and CDR2 SQIVND (reference sequence). V gave up 3 bases and J gave up 1 base, with 12 bases separating them. This CDR3 region has 15 residues. CDR3 sequence reads: CASSIAGARNTEAFF. In nucleotides, the CDR3 is TGTGCCAGTAGTATCGCGGGGGCAAGGAACACTGAAGCTTTCTTT.

J is TRBJ2-5 and V is TRBV11-2; no firm D call. Germline V gives CDR1 SGHAT, CDR2 FQNNGV. V lost 1 base, J lost 2 bases, and 5 bases lay in between. This CDR3 comprises 13 residues. The DNA of the CDR3 is TGTGCCAGCAGCTTAGGAGTTCAAGAGACCCAGTACTTC. It yields the protein CASSLGVQETQYF.

The rearrangement links TRBV7-6 to TRBJ1-1; possibly TRBD1 for D (5 bases). With 6 bases removed from V and 10 bases from J, the gap between germline ends came to 18 bases. From germline, CDR1 is SGHVS and CDR2 FNYEAQ. There are 13 residues in the CDR3. The CDR3 region has the DNA TGTGCCAGCAGGCCGGGACTATTAGCGGGAGCTTTCTTT. This translates into CASRPGLLAGAFF.

The chain is built from TRBV7-6 and TRBJ1-5, with a possible D match to TRBD1 (6 bases). The germline gives CDR1 SGHVS, CDR2 FNYEAQ. The CDR3 runs to 16 residues. V lost 1 base, J lost 3 bases, and 13 bases lay in between. CDR3 bases: TGTGCCAGCAGCTTAGGAGGGGGGAGGGCCAATCAGCCCCAGCATTTT. It specifies CASSLGGGRANQPQHF. Looking up the rest from reference TRBV7-6 and TRBJ1-5 gives the full variable domain: GAGVSQSPRYKVTKRGQDVALRCDPISGHVSLYWYRQALGQGPEFLTYFNYEAQQDKSGLPNDRFSAERPEGSISTLTIQRTEQRDSAMYRCASSLGGGRANQPQHFGDGTRLSIL.